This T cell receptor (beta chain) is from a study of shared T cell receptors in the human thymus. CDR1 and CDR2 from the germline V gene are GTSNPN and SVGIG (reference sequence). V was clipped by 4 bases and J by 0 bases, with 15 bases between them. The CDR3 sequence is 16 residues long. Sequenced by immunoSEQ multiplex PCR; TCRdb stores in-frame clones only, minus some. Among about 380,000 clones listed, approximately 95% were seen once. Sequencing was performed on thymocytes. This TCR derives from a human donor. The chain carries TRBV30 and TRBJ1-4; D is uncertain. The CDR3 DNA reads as TGTGCCTGGAAAAATCTCAGACCTGCAACTAATGAAAAACTGTTTTTT. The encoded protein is CAWKNLRPATNEKLFF. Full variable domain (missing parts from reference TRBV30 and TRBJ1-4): SQTIHQWPATLVQPVGSPLSLECTVEGTSNPNLYWYRQAAGRGLQLLFYSVGIGQISSEVPQNLSASRPQDRQFILSSKKLLLSDSGFYLCAWKNLRPATNEKLFFGSGTQLSVL.